This T cell receptor (beta chain) originates from a study of shared clonotypes between healthy human individuals (dated by TCRdb to 2018 to 2021). General notes on the study: Three men and a couple of women, aged 18 to 49 years, made up the cohort. For each donor, CD4 naive and CD4 memory were each run on three plates, CD8 naive on two plates, and CD8 memory on one plate. To estimate repertoire size and how much clonotypes are shared between individuals, the study performed deep sequencing of blood TCR repertoires from 4 to 6 healthy adults. To increase sequencing depth and limit assay-specific biases, TCR repertoire library preparation and sequencing were carried out by different laboratories using diverse techniques. Per donor, leukapheresis produced somewhere between about 0.94 and 8.9 billion PBMCs.

On this clone: The specificity of this receptor is unknown. There are no base qualities to consult, and no much larger clone falls within one base.

Broader findings and caveats from the paper: Naive subsets generally had larger estimated clonotype richness than memory subsets did. Compared with non-shared clonotypes, clonotypes shared by all four sorted-subset donors had higher generation probabilities. When a handful of donors were compared, the shared fraction of clonotypes was about 5.5% for naive CD4, approximately 3.3% for naive CD8, more than 2% for memory CD4, and 0.4% for memory CD8. Even with the large sequencing depth, rarefaction of the sorted-subset datasets indicated that sequencing was incomplete. Sampling was restricted to blood, and TCR repertoires in tissues likely differ from the TCR repertoires found in blood. The small number of donors limited the genetic and exposure-history diversity represented. Based on pairwise subsampling, the degree of clonotype sharing among donors was expected to be affected by sequencing depth.

Using the deep immunoSEQ assay, TCR CDR3 regions were amplified from genomic DNA by multiplex PCR. For each cell subset, the extracted genomic DNA was distributed evenly across all wells of several immunoSEQ 96-well plates, and each plate served as one replicate. For sorted subsets, each replicate PCR was loaded with around 220 ng genomic DNA, equivalent to approximately 33,000 T cell genomes. Purified libraries were quantified with a Qubit 3.0 fluorometer, sized on a Bioanalyzer 2100, and re-quantified with the KAPA Library Quantification kit. Every immunoSEQ 96-well plate was sequenced on a separate single-read 150-cycle Illumina NextSeq 550 flow cell. On the study's bioinformatics: Because the immunoSEQ output held only junctional sequences and lacked quality scores, the filtering could not match the filtering applied to full-length reads. Sequences were annotated with PyIR, a Python wrapper for IgBLAST v1.9, using IMGT germline references to assign V/J genes and CDR3. Reads were filtered out if the reads had weak V/J assignments (E-value above 1e-6), no CDR3, stop codons, out-of-frame junctions, or ambiguous translated residues. A V3J clonotype was defined by an identical inferred V gene, J gene, and CDR3 amino acid sequence. Percentage overlap between repertoires was calculated by dividing the number of shared unique clonotypes by the size of the smaller repertoire. Three approaches were used to assess repertoire richness: RTK rarefaction, the Chao1 estimator, and Recon v2.1 estimates of unobserved clonotypes. OLGA was used to compute generation probabilities for all TCRbeta clonotypes that the gDNA method yielded from a handful of donors. TCRdb holds this immuneACCESS table with in-frame rearrangements only. Some clones are missing; in checked studies, unresolved V genes explain under half, and the rest has no known cause. V, J and clone size derive from that table, while D and trimming were established from the DNA sequence. The table for this sample lists some 2.1 million clones; about 95% of them were counted only once. The ten biggest clones cover around 1.1% of the sample.

The germline V gene specifies SNHLY as CDR1 and FYNNEI as CDR2. Deletion took 7 bases off V and 7 bases off J, with a span of 14 bases between the germline ends. The CDR3 goes from the cysteine to the phenylalanine over 12 residues. Here the CDR3 DNA is all that survives: 36 bases in frame from base 1. For the CD8 naive samples, CD45RO-negative cells were positively selected for CCR7, yielding a CD45RA+CCR7+ population from which TemRA cells were excluded. Donors were healthy HIV-negative adults with no recently reported acute infections or vaccinations. Every donor was a Caucasian adult living in Nashville, Tennessee, USA. Blood was collected by leukapheresis, and PBMCs were isolated by Ficoll-Histopaque density gradient centrifugation and then cryopreserved in liquid nitrogen vapor phase. Analytical flow cytometry was used to check the purity and quantity of each magnetically sorted T cell population. Genomic DNA was isolated from each sorted fraction and quantified by UV absorbance on a Nanodrop 2000c.

This TCR derives from a man younger than 35 in good health. Sequenced input: naive CD8+ T cells sorted from blood. Taken with the paper, the label for cell subset or site translates to: CD45RA+CCR7+. The chain employs TRBV2 and TRBJ2-7; a weak D assignment points to TRBD1 (6 bases agree). The DNA sequence is as follows: TGTGCCAGCACTGGACCAGGGGTTGAGCAGTACTTC. The resulting protein is CASTGPGVEQYF.